The 21 T cell receptor beta chains in this list originate from one sample, sequenced in a study of blood T cell repertoires in COVID-19. Sequenced by immunoSEQ multiplex PCR; TCRdb stores in-frame clones only, minus some. The sample records tens of thousands of clones, roughly 86% being singletons. The material sequenced was peripheral blood. The source is a man in his sixties or seventies with acute or convalescent COVID-19.

This clone showed up just once. J is TRBJ2-3 and V is TRBV6-2 or TRBV6-3, with 7 bases identical to TRBD2. CDR1 and CDR2 from the germline V gene are MNHEY and SVGEGT. V lost 5 bases and J lost 3; bases outside the gene matches: 11. The CDR3 is made up of 16 amino acids. CDR3 amino acids: CASSLADGVKTDTQYF. CDR3 sequence (DNA): TGTGCCAGCAGTCTAGCGGACGGCGTTAAGACAGATACGCAGTATTTT.

The chain combines TRBV5-6 with TRBJ2-1, with D tentatively TRBD1 (7 bases). The CDR3 has 16 residues. Trimming took 6 bases from V and 3 from J, leaving 19 bases between them. The V gene's germline CDR1 is SGHDT and CDR2 YYEEEE. CDR3 bases: TGTGCCAGCATCAGCTTAGGCGGGACAGTCTACAATGAGCAGTTCTTC. It yields the protein CASISLGGTVYNEQFF.

This clone was seen once. CDR3 sequence: CASRPTSGRYEQYF. The CDR3 coding sequence is TGTGCCAGCAGACCGACTAGCGGGCGTTACGAGCAGTACTTC. The V call is TRBV6-6, the J call TRBJ2-7, with 10 bases lining up with TRBD2. Germline lookup yields CDR1 MNHNY and CDR2 SVGAGI (reference sequence). Trimming at V came to 6 bases and at J to 4 bases, leaving 6 bases not matched to a gene. The CDR3 is 14 residues long.

This chain links TRBV2 with TRBJ1-5; tentative D call: TRBD1 (6 bases). Germline V gives CDR1 SNHLY, CDR2 FYNNEI. V was shortened by 4 bases and J by 7 bases, with 11 bases between the two germline ends. This CDR3 has 13 amino acids. The CDR3 DNA is TGTGCCAGCAGTGGGGAGGGGGAACAGCCCCAGCATTTT. Translated, it gives CASSGEGEQPQHF. The whole variable domain, filled in from reference TRBV2 and TRBJ1-5, reads EPEVTQTPSHQVTQMGQEVILRCVPISNHLYFYWYRQILGQKVEFLVSFYNNEISEKSEIFDDQFSVERPDGSNFTLKIRSTKLEDSAMYFCASSGEGEQPQHFGDGTRLSIL.

The chain uses TRBV6-5 and TRBJ1-5, with no clear D. This CDR3 has 13 amino acids. Germline loops: CDR1 MNHEY, CDR2 SVGAGI. Between the trimmed V and J ends, which lost 0 bases and 8 bases, there was a span of 8 bases. CDR3 nucleotide sequence: TGTGCCAGCAGTTACTCGGTCGGTGAGCCCCAGCATTTT. This gives the protein CASSYSVGEPQHF.

The CDR3 is CASSLGLPGQGGAFF. In nucleotides, the CDR3 is TGTGCCAGCAGCTTAGGTTTGCCGGGACAGGGAGGAGCTTTCTTT. J is TRBJ1-1 and V is TRBV7-2; 9 bases align to TRBD1. CDR1 and CDR2 from the germline V gene are SGHTA and FQGNSA. The V and J ends lost 1 base and 10 bases, in that order; junction bases with no gene match: 10. The length of the CDR3 is 15 residues.

In DNA form, the CDR3 reads TGTGCCTGGAGTGCCGACAGGGAGTACGGAAACACCATATATTTT. Encoded protein: CAWSADREYGNTIYF. The gene calls are TRBV30 and TRBJ1-3; 7 bases are shared with TRBD1. Germline V gives CDR1 GTSNPN, CDR2 SVGIG (reference sequence). Trimming cost V 1 base and J 4 bases; bases outside gene matches: 7. The CDR3 loop spans 15 amino acids.

Only a few counts were recorded for this clone. The chain couples TRBV4-1 to TRBJ1-1, with D unresolved. This CDR3 comprises 17 residues. The germline V gene has CDR1 MGHRA and CDR2 YSYEKL. V was trimmed by 4 bases and J by 1 base, leaving 19 bases between them. The CDR3 DNA sequence: TGCGCCAGCAGCCCTGGCACGGGAGGTAGGACGAACACTGAAGCTTTCTTT. Amino acid sequence: CASSPGTGGRTNTEAFF.

This chain uses TRBV11-2 with TRBJ2-5; no clear D gene. V lost 3 bases and J 2 bases, leaving 7 bases between the germline ends. This CDR3 has 13 amino acids. CDR1 is SGHAT, CDR2 FQNNGV, per germline. Here the CDR3 DNA reads TGTGCCAGCAGCTTTAACGCGCAAGAGACCCAGTACTTC. This gives the protein CASSFNAQETQYF.

This clone was seen just once. This sequence joins TRBV6-1 and TRBJ2-5; 8 bases match TRBD1. The length of the CDR3 is 11 residues. With 1 base clipped from V and 13 bases from J, the junction kept 2 bases outside the gene matches. The germline gives CDR1 MNHNS, CDR2 SASEGT. The CDR3 nucleotides are TGTGCCAGCAGTGAAGGCAGGGGGCCGTACTTC. Protein product: CASSEGRGPYF.

The chain employs TRBV9 and TRBJ1-1; D unclear. Germline loops: CDR1 SGDLS, CDR2 YYNGEE. With 0 bases removed from V and 9 bases from J, the gap between germline ends came to 9 bases. There are 12 residues in the CDR3. CDR3 protein: CASSVGQEKAFF. CDR3 nucleotide sequence: TGTGCCAGCAGCGTAGGGCAGGAAAAAGCTTTCTTT.

The chain is built from TRBV28 and TRBJ1-4; 9 positions match TRBD1. The V gene's germline CDR1 is MDHEN and CDR2 SYDVKM. The J segment lost 4 bases and the V segment lost 2 bases, leaving 5 bases of the junction unmatched. The CDR3 length is 16 residues. CDR3 nucleotide sequence: TGTGCCAGCAGTTTACCCGGGACAGGGCATAATGAAAAACTGTTTTTT. Amino acid sequence: CASSLPGTGHNEKLFF. Supplemented by reference TRBV28 and TRBJ1-4, the full variable domain reads DVKVTQSSRYLVKRTGEKVFLECVQDMDHENMFWYRQDPGLGLRLIYFSYDVKMKEKGDIPEGYSVSREKKERFSLILESASTNQTSMYLCASSLPGTGHNEKLFFGSGTQLSVL.

The V call is TRBV9, the J call TRBJ1-1; possibly TRBD1 for D (5 bases). CDR3 length: 16 amino acids. Germline assignment: CDR1 SGDLS and CDR2 YYNGEE. Trimming cost V 0 bases and J 1 base, with 13 bases left between them. DNA of the CDR3: TGTGCCAGCAGCGTAGGTGGGGACTCATGGAACACTGAAGCTTTCTTT. Protein sequence: CASSVGGDSWNTEAFF.

The rearrangement uses TRBV12-3 or TRBV12-4 and TRBJ2-3; D not resolved. V shed 3 bases and J shed 6 bases, with 10 bases lying between them. The CDR3 sequence is 13 residues long. This chain's CDR3 is CASSFLSEDTQYF. The CDR3 coding sequence is TGTGCCAGCAGTTTTTTATCGGAGGATACGCAGTATTTT.

This chain links TRBV18 with TRBJ1-2, with TRBD1 matching over 7 bases. The germline CDR1 and CDR2 sequences are KGHSH and LQKENI. This CDR3 comprises 14 residues. V lost 1 base, J lost 2 bases, and 1 base stayed unmatched. This CDR3 reads CASSPQQGNYGYTF. The CDR3 bases are TGTGCCAGCTCACCACAACAGGGGAACTATGGCTACACCTTC.

The chain links TRBV6-5 to TRBJ1-6; D may be TRBD1 (6 bases). Germline V CDR1 and CDR2: MNHEY, SVGAGI. The CDR3 has 13 amino acids. V was clipped by 7 bases and J by 7 bases, with 11 bases between them. In nucleotides, the CDR3 is TGTGCCAGCAAGCGGACAGAGAATTCACCCCTCCACTTT. Translation: CASKRTENSPLHF.

The chain has TRBV6-4 and TRBJ1-6; TRBD1 matches at 8 bases. CDR3 length: 15 amino acids. V shed 2 bases and J 9 bases; nucleotides not matched to a gene: 6. Germline lookup yields CDR1 MRHNA and CDR2 SNTAGT. The CDR3 protein is CASSDPGGDVSPLHF. The CDR3, as DNA: TGTGCCAGCAGTGACCCAGGGGGCGATGTTTCACCCCTCCACTTT.

The V and J genes are TRBV7-2 and TRBJ2-3; 7 nucleotides match TRBD2. Germline trimming cut 4 bases from V and 3 bases from J; bases unmatched to any gene: 7. This CDR3 is 15 amino acids long. CDR1 is SGHTA, CDR2 FQGNSA, per germline. CDR3 nucleotides: TGTGCCAGCAGCTCCTCTGCGGGAGAAACAGATACGCAGTATTTT. Translating gives CASSSSAGETDTQYF.

The chain combines TRBV24-1 with TRBJ1-4, with D unresolved. V lost 6 bases and J 4 bases, leaving 8 bases between the germline ends. Germline V gene data show CDR1 as KGHDR and CDR2 as SFDVKD. This CDR3 comprises 13 residues. The CDR3 reads CATSNPSNEKLFF. The CDR3 DNA is TGTGCCACCAGTAACCCTAGTAATGAAAAACTGTTTTTT.

V gene TRBV7-8 combines with J gene TRBJ1-2, with TRBD1 identical over 7 bases. The CDR3 is 16 residues long. Germline CDR1 SGHVS, CDR2 FQNEAQ. Losses at the gene ends were 2 bases for V and 1 base for J; bases not matched to a gene: 7. The CDR3: CASSLRDSPLNYGYTF. The CDR3, as DNA: TGTGCCAGCAGCTTAAGGGACAGCCCTCTTAACTATGGCTACACCTTC.

The J gene is TRBJ2-2, the V gene TRBV11-2; no definite D call. V lost 4 bases, J lost 0 bases, and 9 bases lay in between. CDR3 length equals 15 residues. The V gene's germline CDR1 is SGHAT and CDR2 FQNNGV. The CDR3 DNA sequence: TGTGCCAGCAGCTCCATGTCATCGAACACCGGGGAGCTGTTTTTT. This encodes CASSSMSSNTGELFF.